This TCR beta chain came from a study of T cells in Graves' hyperthyroidism and ophthalmopathy. RNA transcripts provided the source from which TCR beta CDR3 regions were amplified. An initial round of RT-PCR targeting the TCR CDR3 relied on the HTBI primer set. TCRdb reprocessed the multiplex PCR reads with MiXCR, giving one entry per CDR3 protein. Of about 590,000 distinct CDR3 sequences detected, roughly 14% appear once; the ten largest clones hold roughly 6.6%. At least ten counts were recorded for this clonotype. Trimming took 1 base from V and 4 from J, leaving 10 bases between them. Germline assignment: CDR1 LGHDT and CDR2 YNNKEL (reference sequence). This CDR3 has 14 amino acids.

This TCR came from a woman in her 30s with Graves' hyperthyroidism. The chain uses TRBV3-1 and TRBJ1-2; D perhaps matches TRBD1 (5 bases). Specimen: blood. Here the CDR3 DNA reads TGTGCCAGCAGCCAAGGGAGGGGAGGCTATGGCTACACCTTC. Its protein is CASSQGRGGYGYTF.